This TCR beta chain was captured in a study of shared clonotypes between healthy human individuals. Donors were Caucasian adults residing in Nashville, Tennessee, USA. Notes on the study in general: Deeper or shallower sequencing was expected to change how clonotypes are shared among donors.

Trimming left V 1 base short and J 6 bases short, with 13 bases between. Germline CDR1 SGHRS, CDR2 YFSETQ. The CDR3 is 14 residues long. The protocol was immunoSEQ multiplex PCR, while the TCRdb copy is restricted to in-frame clones and leaves out a portion. The profile covers fewer than 650,000 clones, with 70% to 80% appearing a single time and roughly 13% taken by the ten largest. Note on this clone: Its antigen remains unknown.

The sequence derives from a middle-aged woman in good health. Some clones in this sample may be carry-over from other donors' samples. The chain is built from TRBV5-1 and TRBJ1-1, with D perhaps TRBD1 (6 bases). Input material: PBMCs. In DNA form, the CDR3 reads TGCGCCAGCAGCTTGACACAGGGTCGGGCTGAAGCTTTCTTT. It translates to CASSLTQGRAEAFF. Together with reference TRBV5-1 and TRBJ1-1, the CDR3 gives the full variable domain: KAGVTQTPRYLIKTRGQQVTLSCSPISGHRSVSWYQQTPGQGLQFLFEYFSETQRNKGNFPGRFSGRQFSNSRSEMNVSTLELGDSALYLCASSLTQGRAEAFFGQGTRLTVV.